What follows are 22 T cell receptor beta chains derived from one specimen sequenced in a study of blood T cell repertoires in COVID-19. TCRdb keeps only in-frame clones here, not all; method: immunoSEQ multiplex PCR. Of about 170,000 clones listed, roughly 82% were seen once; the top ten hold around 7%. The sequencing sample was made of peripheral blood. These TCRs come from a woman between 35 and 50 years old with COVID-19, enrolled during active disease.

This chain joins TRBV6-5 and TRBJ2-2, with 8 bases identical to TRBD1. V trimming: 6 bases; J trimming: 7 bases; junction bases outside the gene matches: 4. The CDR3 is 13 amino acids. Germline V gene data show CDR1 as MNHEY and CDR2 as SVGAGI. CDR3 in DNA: TGTGCCAGCAGGACAGGGGCGGTCGGGGAGCTGTTTTTT. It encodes CASRTGAVGELFF.

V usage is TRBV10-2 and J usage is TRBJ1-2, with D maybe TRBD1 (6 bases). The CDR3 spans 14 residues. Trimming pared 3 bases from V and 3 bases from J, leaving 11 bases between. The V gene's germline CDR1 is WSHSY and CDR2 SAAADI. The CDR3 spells CASSDPPGDYGYTF. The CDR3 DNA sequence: TGCGCCAGCAGTGATCCCCCAGGGGACTATGGCTACACCTTC.

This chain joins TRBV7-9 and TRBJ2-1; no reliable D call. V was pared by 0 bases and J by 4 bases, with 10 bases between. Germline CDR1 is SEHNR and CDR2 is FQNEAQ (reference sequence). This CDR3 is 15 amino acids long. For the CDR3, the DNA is TGTGCCAGCAGCTTAGCGGGCGACCGTTACAATGAGCAGTTCTTC. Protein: CASSLAGDRYNEQFF. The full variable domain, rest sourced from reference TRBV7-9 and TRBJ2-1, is DTGVSQNPRHKITKRGQNVTFRCDPISEHNRLYWYRQTLGQGPEFLTYFQNEAQLEKSRLLSDRFSAERPKGSFSTLEIQRTEQGDSAMYLCASSLAGDRYNEQFFGPGTRLTVL.

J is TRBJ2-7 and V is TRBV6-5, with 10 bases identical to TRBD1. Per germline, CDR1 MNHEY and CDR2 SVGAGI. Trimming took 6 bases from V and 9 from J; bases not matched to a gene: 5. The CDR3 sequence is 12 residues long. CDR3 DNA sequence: TGTGCCAGCAGGGCCAGACAGGGGGCGCAGTACTTC. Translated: CASRARQGAQYF.

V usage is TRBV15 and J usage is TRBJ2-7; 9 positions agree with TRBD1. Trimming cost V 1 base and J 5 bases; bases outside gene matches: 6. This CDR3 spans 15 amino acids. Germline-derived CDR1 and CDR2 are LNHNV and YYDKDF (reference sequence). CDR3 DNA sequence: TGTGCCACCAGCAGAGGGACAGGGGAGGTCCACGAGCAGTACTTC. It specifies CATSRGTGEVHEQYF.

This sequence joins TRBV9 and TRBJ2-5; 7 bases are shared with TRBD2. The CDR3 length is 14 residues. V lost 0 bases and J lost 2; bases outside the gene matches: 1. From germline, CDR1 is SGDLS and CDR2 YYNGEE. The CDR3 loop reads CASSVGGGQETQYF. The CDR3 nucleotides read TGTGCCAGCAGCGTAGGCGGGGGTCAAGAGACCCAGTACTTC.

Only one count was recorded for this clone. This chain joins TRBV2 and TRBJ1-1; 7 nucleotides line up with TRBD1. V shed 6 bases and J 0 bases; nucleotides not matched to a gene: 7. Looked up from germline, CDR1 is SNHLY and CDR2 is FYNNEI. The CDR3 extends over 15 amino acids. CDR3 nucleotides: TGTGCCAGCAGATACAGACAGGGTATGAACACTGAAGCTTTCTTT. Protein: CASRYRQGMNTEAFF.

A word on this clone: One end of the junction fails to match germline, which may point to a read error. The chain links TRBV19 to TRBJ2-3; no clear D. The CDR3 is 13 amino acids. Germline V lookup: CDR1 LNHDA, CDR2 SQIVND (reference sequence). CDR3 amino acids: CASRAPSTDTQYF. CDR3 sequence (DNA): TGTGCGAGTAGGGCTCCTAGCACAGATACGCAGTATTTT.

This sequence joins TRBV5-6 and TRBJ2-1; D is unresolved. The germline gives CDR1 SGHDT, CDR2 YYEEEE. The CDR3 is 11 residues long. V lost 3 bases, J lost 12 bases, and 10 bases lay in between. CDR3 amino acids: CASSYSSAQFF. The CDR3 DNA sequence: TGTGCCAGCAGCTACTCGAGTGCGCAGTTCTTC. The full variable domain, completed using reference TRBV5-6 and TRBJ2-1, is DAGVTQSPTHLIKTRGQQVTLRCSPKSGHDTVSWYQQALGQGPQFIFQYYEEEERQRGNFPDRFSGHQFPNYSSELNVNALLLGDSALYLCASSYSSAQFFGPGTRLTVL.

CDR3 DNA sequence: TGTGCCAGCAGGAGCGGGGGGGGCAATCAGCCCCAGCATTTT. It codes for CASRSGGGNQPQHF. The chain links TRBV28 to TRBJ1-5, with D perhaps TRBD1 (5 bases). CDR3 length: 14 residues. Germline lookup yields CDR1 MDHEN and CDR2 SYDVKM. V lost 6 bases and J lost 2, with 11 bases in between.

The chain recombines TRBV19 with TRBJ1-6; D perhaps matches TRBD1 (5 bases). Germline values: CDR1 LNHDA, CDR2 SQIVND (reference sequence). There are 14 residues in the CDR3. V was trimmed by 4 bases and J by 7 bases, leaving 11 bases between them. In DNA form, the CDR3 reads TGTGCCAGTAGTACCCTGGCAGGGAATTCACCCCTCCACTTT. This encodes CASSTLAGNSPLHF. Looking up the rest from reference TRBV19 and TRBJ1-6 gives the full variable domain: DGGITQSPKYLFRKEGQNVTLSCEQNLNHDAMYWYRQDPGQGLRLIYYSQIVNDFQKGDIAEGYSVSREKKESFPLTVTSAQKNPTAFYLCASSTLAGNSPLHFGNGTRLTVT.

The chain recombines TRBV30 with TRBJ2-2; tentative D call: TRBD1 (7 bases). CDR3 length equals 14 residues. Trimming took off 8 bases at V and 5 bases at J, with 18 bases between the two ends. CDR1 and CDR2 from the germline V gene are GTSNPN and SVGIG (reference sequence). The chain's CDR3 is CASPETGRTGELFF. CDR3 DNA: TGTGCCAGCCCAGAGACAGGGAGGACCGGGGAGCTGTTTTTT.

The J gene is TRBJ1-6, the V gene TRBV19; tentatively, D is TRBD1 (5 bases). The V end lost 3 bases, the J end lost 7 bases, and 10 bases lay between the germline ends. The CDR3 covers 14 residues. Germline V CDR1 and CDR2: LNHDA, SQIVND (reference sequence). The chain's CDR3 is CASSIATDNSPLHF. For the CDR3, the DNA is TGTGCCAGTAGTATCGCGACAGACAATTCACCCCTCCACTTT.

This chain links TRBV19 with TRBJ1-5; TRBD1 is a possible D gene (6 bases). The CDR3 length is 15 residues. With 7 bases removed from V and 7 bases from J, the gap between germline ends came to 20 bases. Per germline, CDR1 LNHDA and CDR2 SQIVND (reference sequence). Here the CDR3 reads CASNGRDNRGQPQHF. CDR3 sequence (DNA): TGTGCCAGTAATGGGAGGGACAATCGAGGACAGCCCCAGCATTTT.

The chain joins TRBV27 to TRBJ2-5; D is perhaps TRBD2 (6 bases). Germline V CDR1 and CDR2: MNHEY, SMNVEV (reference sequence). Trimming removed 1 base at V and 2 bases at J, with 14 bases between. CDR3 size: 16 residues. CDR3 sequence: CASSLFPGLGQETQYF. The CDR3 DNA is TGTGCCAGCAGTTTATTTCCGGGACTCGGACAAGAGACCCAGTACTTC.

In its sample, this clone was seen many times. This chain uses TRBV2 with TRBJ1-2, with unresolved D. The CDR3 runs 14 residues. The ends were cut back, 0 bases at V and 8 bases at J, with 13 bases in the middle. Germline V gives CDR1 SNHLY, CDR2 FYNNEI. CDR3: CASSEAWGGGGYTF. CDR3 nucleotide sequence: TGTGCCAGCAGTGAAGCGTGGGGAGGAGGAGGCTACACCTTC.

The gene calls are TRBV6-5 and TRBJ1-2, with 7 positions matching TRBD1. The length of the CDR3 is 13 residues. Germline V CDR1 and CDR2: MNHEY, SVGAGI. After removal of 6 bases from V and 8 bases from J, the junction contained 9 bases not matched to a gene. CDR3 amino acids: CASRPTGEQGYTF. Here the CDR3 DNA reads TGTGCCAGCAGACCCACAGGGGAGCAGGGCTACACCTTC.

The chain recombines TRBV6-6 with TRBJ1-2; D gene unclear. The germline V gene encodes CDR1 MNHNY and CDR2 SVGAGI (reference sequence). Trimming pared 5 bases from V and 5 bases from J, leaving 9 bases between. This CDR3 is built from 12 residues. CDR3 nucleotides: TGTGCCAGCAGTCCGACTGAGTATGGCTACACCTTC. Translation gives CASSPTEYGYTF.

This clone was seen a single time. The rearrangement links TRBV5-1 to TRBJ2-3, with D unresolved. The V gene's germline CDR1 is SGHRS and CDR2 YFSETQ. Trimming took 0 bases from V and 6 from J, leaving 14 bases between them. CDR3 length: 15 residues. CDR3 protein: CASSLVDTIQDTQYF. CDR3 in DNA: TGCGCCAGCAGCTTGGTAGACACAATACAGGATACGCAGTATTTT.

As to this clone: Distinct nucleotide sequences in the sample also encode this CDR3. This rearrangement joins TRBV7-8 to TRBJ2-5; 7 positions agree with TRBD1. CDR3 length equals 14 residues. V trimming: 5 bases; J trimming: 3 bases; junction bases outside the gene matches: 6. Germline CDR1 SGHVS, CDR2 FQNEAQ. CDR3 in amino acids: CASSRGTAKETQYF. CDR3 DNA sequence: TGTGCCAGCAGCAGGGGGACAGCCAAAGAGACCCAGTACTTC.

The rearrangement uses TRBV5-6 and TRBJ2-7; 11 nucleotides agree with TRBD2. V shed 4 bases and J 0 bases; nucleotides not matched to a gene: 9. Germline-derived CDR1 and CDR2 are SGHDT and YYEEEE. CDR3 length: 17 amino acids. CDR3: CASSPLAGGRSSYEQYV. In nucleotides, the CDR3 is TGTGCCAGCAGCCCCCTAGCGGGGGGCCGAAGCTCCTACGAGCAGTACGTC.

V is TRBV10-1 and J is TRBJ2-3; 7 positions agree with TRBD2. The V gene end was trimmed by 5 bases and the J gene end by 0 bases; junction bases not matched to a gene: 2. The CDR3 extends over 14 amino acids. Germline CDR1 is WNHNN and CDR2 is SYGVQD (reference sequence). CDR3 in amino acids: CASSHSGSTDTQYF. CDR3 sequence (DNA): TGCGCCAGCAGTCATAGCGGGAGCACAGATACGCAGTATTTT.